This TCR beta chain emerged from a study of CD8 T cells in ankylosing spondylitis. Germline V gene data show CDR1 as KGHSH and CDR2 as LQKENI. V trimming: 5 bases; J trimming: 2 bases; junction bases outside the gene matches: 3. The CDR3 contains 15 residues. Study conclusions and caveats: Ankylosing spondylitis blood appeared to carry a characteristic TCR beta motif of roughly eight highly homologous variants.

With regard to this clonotype: Its matching antigen is unknown.

TCRdb fed the 5' RACE reads into MiXCR, producing one record per CDR3 protein. The profile shows 470,000 or so distinct CDR3 sequences, around 26% of them singletons. Specimen: blood, either unsorted or a sorted T cell fraction (not recorded which). The TCR originated in a male donor with ankylosing spondylitis. The rearrangement links TRBV18 to TRBJ1-2; 12 bases agree with TRBD1. DNA for the CDR3: TGTGCCAGCTCAGCGGGACAGGGGGCGAACTATGGCTACACCTTC. It yields the protein CASSAGQGANYGYTF. Drawing the rest from reference TRBV18 and TRBJ1-2, the complete variable domain is NAGVMQNPRHLVRRRGQEARLRCSPMKGHSHVYWYRQLPEEGLKFMVYLQKENIIDESGMPKERFSAEFPKEGPSILRIQQVVRGDSAAYFCASSAGQGANYGYTFGSGTRLTVV.